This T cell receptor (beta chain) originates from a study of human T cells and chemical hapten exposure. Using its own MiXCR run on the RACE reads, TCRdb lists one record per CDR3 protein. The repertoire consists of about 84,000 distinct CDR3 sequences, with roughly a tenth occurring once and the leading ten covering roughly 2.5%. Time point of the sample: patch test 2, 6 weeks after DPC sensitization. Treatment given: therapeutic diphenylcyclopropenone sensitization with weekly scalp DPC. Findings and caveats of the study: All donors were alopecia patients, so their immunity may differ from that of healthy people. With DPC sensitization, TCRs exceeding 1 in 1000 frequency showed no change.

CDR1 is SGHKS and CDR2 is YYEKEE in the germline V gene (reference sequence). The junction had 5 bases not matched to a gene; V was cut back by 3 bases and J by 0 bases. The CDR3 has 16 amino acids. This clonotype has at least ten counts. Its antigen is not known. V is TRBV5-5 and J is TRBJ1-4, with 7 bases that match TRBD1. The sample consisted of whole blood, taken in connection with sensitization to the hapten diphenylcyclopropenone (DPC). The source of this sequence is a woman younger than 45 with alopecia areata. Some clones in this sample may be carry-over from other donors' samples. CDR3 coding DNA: TGTGCCAGCAGCTCGAAACAGGGGTCAACTAATGAAAAACTGTTTTTT. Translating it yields CASSSKQGSTNEKLFF.